Each of the 22 T cell receptor beta chains below was sequenced from the same sample in a study of shared clonotypes between healthy human individuals. Sequencing was performed with immunoSEQ multiplex PCR; in TCRdb, only in-frame clones are kept and a portion is missing. The sample records 550,000 to 700,000 clones, about 80% being singletons. Material for sequencing was memory CD4+ T cells sorted from blood. Noted subset: CD45RA-negative fraction. The source is a woman aged 25 to 39 in good health.

The chain has TRBV11-2 and TRBJ2-1; no firm D call. CDR3 length: 16 amino acids. The germline V and J ends were trimmed by 5 bases and 3 bases, with 17 bases remaining between them. Germline loops: CDR1 SGHAT, CDR2 FQNNGV. CDR3 amino acids: CASSPLSGPNYNEQFF. Here the CDR3 DNA reads TGTGCCAGCAGCCCCCTAAGTGGACCAAACTACAATGAGCAGTTCTTC.

The chain recombines TRBV7-2 with TRBJ2-4; a possible D gene is TRBD1 (6 bases). Trimming took 1 base from V and 0 from J, leaving 7 bases between them. Germline CDR1 reads SGHTA; CDR2 reads FQGNSA. The CDR3 consists of 15 residues. CDR3 amino acids: CASSLGRGAKNIQYF. CDR3 in DNA: TGTGCCAGCAGCTTAGGCAGGGGAGCCAAAAACATTCAGTACTTC.

This rearrangement joins TRBV25-1 to TRBJ2-5, with D maybe TRBD2 (6 bases). V lost 10 bases, J lost 11 bases, and 20 bases lay in between. The CDR3 extends over 12 amino acids. Germline V gives CDR1 MGHDK, CDR2 SYGVNS. The CDR3 reads CATTWGVCEQYF. The CDR3, as DNA: TGTGCCACCACTTGGGGGGTATGTGAGCAGTACTTC. The whole variable domain, remainder taken from reference TRBV25-1 and TRBJ2-5, is EADIYQTPRYLVIGTGKKITLECSQTMGHDKMYWYQQDPGMELHLIHYSYGVNSTEKGDLSSESTVSRIRTEHFPLTLESARPSHTSQYLCATTWGVCEQYFGPGTRLLVL.

This clone came up once. The chain links TRBV7-2 to TRBJ2-7, with D maybe TRBD2 (7 bases). Germline loops: CDR1 SGHTA, CDR2 FQGNSA. The CDR3 runs to 16 residues. V was cut by 1 base and J by 9 bases, with 22 bases left in between. The CDR3 loop reads CASSLGGGPLQSRQYF. The DNA for the CDR3 is TGTGCCAGCAGCTTAGGGGGGGGGCCCCTCCAATCACGGCAGTACTTC.

CDR3 in amino acids: CASSFTGQGFSDTQYF. DNA of the CDR3: TGTGCCAGCAGCTTCACGGGACAGGGATTCTCAGATACGCAGTATTTT. J is TRBJ2-3 and V is TRBV7-9; 9 bases line up with TRBD1. Germline values: CDR1 SEHNR, CDR2 FQNEAQ (reference sequence). V gave up 3 bases and J gave up 4 bases; unmatched junction bases: 8. The CDR3 sequence is 16 residues long.

V is TRBV7-9 and J is TRBJ2-1; the match to TRBD2 covers 13 bases. V was clipped by 5 bases and J by 8 bases; unmatched bases: 6. The CDR3 contains 15 residues. CDR1 SEHNR and CDR2 FQNEAQ come from the germline V gene (reference sequence). CDR3 in DNA: TGTGCCAGCAGCCTAGGACTAGCGGGAGCTCATGAGCAGTTCTTC. Protein: CASSLGLAGAHEQFF.

The genes are TRBV28 and TRBJ2-7, with 7 positions matching TRBD1. V lost 6 bases to trimming and J lost 3 bases; unmatched junction nucleotides: 8. Germline CDR1 MDHEN, CDR2 SYDVKM. This CDR3 is 14 amino acids long. The CDR3 here is CASRYDRVGYEQYF. The CDR3 DNA follows: TGTGCCAGCAGATACGACAGGGTCGGCTACGAGCAGTACTTC.

This chain uses TRBV7-2 with TRBJ2-5; TRBD1 might be the D (6 bases). This CDR3 comprises 14 residues. The germline V gene encodes CDR1 SGHTA and CDR2 FQGNSA. V lost 6 bases and J lost 4, with 15 bases in between. The CDR3, as DNA: TGTGCCAGCAGATCACAGGGATCCGGAGAGACCCAGTACTTC. Protein product: CASRSQGSGETQYF.

The V and J genes are TRBV9 and TRBJ2-5, with no clear D. Trimming removed 4 bases at V and 3 bases at J, with 10 bases between. The V gene's germline CDR1 is SGDLS and CDR2 YYNGEE. This CDR3 spans 13 amino acids. CDR3 sequence: CASSQQLEETQYF. The CDR3 DNA sequence: TGTGCCAGCAGCCAACAGCTAGAAGAGACCCAGTACTTC.

The chain combines TRBV10-3 with TRBJ2-5; 9 bases are shared with TRBD2. From germline, CDR1 is ENHRY and CDR2 SYGVKD. Losses at the gene ends were 5 bases for V and 0 bases for J; bases not matched to a gene: 1. This CDR3 is built from 14 residues. This CDR3 reads CAISLAGNQETQYF. In nucleotides, the CDR3 is TGTGCCATCAGTCTAGCGGGAAACCAAGAGACCCAGTACTTC.

The chain is built from TRBV15 and TRBJ2-5; D possibly corresponds to TRBD2 (6 bases). The CDR3 runs 14 residues. The germline gives CDR1 LNHNV, CDR2 YYDKDF (reference sequence). V was trimmed by 5 bases and J by 9 bases, leaving 19 bases between them. The CDR3 bases are TGTGCCACCAGCTCCCAATCCGTAGCGGCGGCCCAGTACTTC. The encoded protein is CATSSQSVAAAQYF.

This sequence joins TRBV19 and TRBJ1-2, with 7 bases matching TRBD1. The V gene end was trimmed by 5 bases and the J gene end by 3 bases; junction bases not matched to a gene: 3. CDR1 and CDR2 (germline): LNHDA, SQIVND (reference sequence). There are 13 residues in the CDR3. As DNA, the CDR3 is TGTGCCAGTAGTCAACAGGGGCACTATGGCTACACCTTC. Protein: CASSQQGHYGYTF.

The sample holds a few counts of this clone. The chain has TRBV7-9 and TRBJ1-4; D gene uncertain. The CDR3 length is 12 residues. V lost 6 bases and J 8 bases, leaving 10 bases between the germline ends. Germline V gene sequence: CDR1 SEHNR, CDR2 FQNEAQ (reference sequence). CDR3 nucleotide sequence: TGTGCCAGCAGTCCGTTGGACGAAAAACTGTTTTTT. It codes for CASSPLDEKLFF. The full variable domain, with the rest looked up from reference TRBV7-9 and TRBJ1-4, is DTGVSQNPRHKITKRGQNVTFRCDPISEHNRLYWYRQTLGQGPEFLTYFQNEAQLEKSRLLSDRFSAERPKGSFSTLEIQRTEQGDSAMYLCASSPLDEKLFFGSGTQLSVL.

The rearrangement links TRBV10-1 to TRBJ2-2; TRBD1 is a possible D gene (5 bases). There are 14 residues in the CDR3. Deletions cut 5 bases from V and 5 bases from J, with 12 bases between. Germline V gene sequence: CDR1 WNHNN, CDR2 SYGVQD (reference sequence). The CDR3 region has the DNA TGCGCCAGCAGTAGGACAAGTGGGACCGGGGAGCTGTTTTTT. Residues: CASSRTSGTGELFF.

This clone showed up just a few times. V is TRBV28 and J is TRBJ1-5; 10 positions match TRBD1. Germline V CDR1 and CDR2: MDHEN, SYDVKM. The junction had 5 bases not matched to a gene; V was cut back by 7 bases and J by 5 bases. The CDR3 is 14 amino acids. This chain's CDR3 is CASKGTGVDQPQHF. CDR3 nucleotide sequence: TGTGCCAGCAAAGGGACAGGGGTCGATCAGCCCCAGCATTTT.

About this clone: Other DNA sequences in this sample translate to the same CDR3. This sequence joins TRBV5-1 and TRBJ2-2; TRBD1 or TRBD2 may be the D gene (5 bases each). The CDR3 has 15 residues. Per germline, CDR1 SGHRS and CDR2 YFSETQ. Between the trimmed V and J ends, which lost 4 bases and 0 bases, there was a span of 10 bases. CDR3 coding DNA: TGCGCCAGCAGCCACGGGACGGCGAACACCGGGGAGCTGTTTTTT. It yields the protein CASSHGTANTGELFF.

V and J are TRBV5-1 and TRBJ2-3; D assignment may be TRBD1 or TRBD2 (5 bases each). This CDR3 contains 12 residues. The ends were cut back, 4 bases at V and 5 bases at J, with 8 bases in the middle. Per the germline V gene, CDR1 is SGHRS and CDR2 is YFSETQ. In DNA form, the CDR3 reads TGCGCCAGCAGCCCTGGGGGAGATACGCAGTATTTT. Its translation is CASSPGGDTQYF.

The chain couples TRBV28 to TRBJ1-5; D gene uncertain. With 8 bases removed from V and 0 bases from J, the gap between germline ends came to 14 bases. Germline CDR1 reads MDHEN; CDR2 reads SYDVKM. This CDR3 is built from 15 residues. Here the CDR3 DNA reads TGTGCCAGCGGCTCCTTGGATCTTAGCAATCAGCCCCAGCATTTT. This gives the protein CASGSLDLSNQPQHF.

The V gene is TRBV6-5, the J gene TRBJ2-7, with D possibly being TRBD2 (5 bases). The CDR3 loop spans 14 amino acids. Between the trimmed V and J ends, which lost 2 bases and 3 bases, there was a span of 11 bases. Germline CDR1 and CDR2: MNHEY and SVGAGI. CDR3 DNA: TGTGCCAGCAGTTACGGCCTAGCCAACTACGAGCAGTACTTC. Its translation: CASSYGLANYEQYF.

The chain couples TRBV11-2 to TRBJ2-5; D not resolved. The CDR3 runs to 13 residues. V was pared by 1 base and J by 1 base, with 4 bases between. Germline CDR1 is SGHAT and CDR2 is FQNNGV. CDR3 in DNA: TGTGCCAGCAGCTTAGGAGCCCAAGAGACCCAGTACTTC. It specifies CASSLGAQETQYF.

In DNA form, the CDR3 reads TGCGCCAGCAGCCAAGTGGTTTGGGAGACCCAGTACTTC. It is translated as CASSQVVWETQYF. The V gene is TRBV4-1, the J gene TRBJ2-5; D call uncertain. The CDR3 spans 13 residues. V lost 1 base and J lost 5, with 8 bases in between. Germline assignment: CDR1 MGHRA and CDR2 YSYEKL.

The chain has TRBV5-4 and TRBJ1-2; 9 bases line up with TRBD1. Germline CDR1 SGHNT, CDR2 YYREEE (reference sequence). The length of the CDR3 is 12 residues. Trimming at V came to 4 bases and at J to 8 bases, leaving 3 bases not matched to a gene. In nucleotides, the CDR3 is TGTGCCAGCAGCAGGACAGGGGACGGCTACACCTTC. Translation gives CASSRTGDGYTF.